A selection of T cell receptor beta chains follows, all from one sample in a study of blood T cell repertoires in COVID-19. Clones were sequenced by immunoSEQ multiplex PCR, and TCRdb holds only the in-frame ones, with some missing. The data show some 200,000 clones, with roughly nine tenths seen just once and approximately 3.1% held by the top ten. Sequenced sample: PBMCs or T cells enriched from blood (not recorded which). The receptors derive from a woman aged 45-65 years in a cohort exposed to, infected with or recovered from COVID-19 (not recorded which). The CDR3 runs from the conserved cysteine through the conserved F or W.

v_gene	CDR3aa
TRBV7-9	CASSLADRGNTEAFF
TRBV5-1	CASSFQGPGANVLTF
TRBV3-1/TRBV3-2	CASSPRTSGGPSTDTQYF
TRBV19	CACSSNSGSTIYF
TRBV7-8	CASSLVSSGGASSYNEQFF
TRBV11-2	CASSLERRQEAFF
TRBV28	CASSSRRDTEAFF
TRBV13	CASSYLKRMASGNTIYF
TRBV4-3	CASSPQGVMNTEAFF
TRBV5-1	CASTPRSGQLNYGYTF
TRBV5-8	CASSLASSGNTIYF
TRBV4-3	CASSLLGGTGELFF
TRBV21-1	CASSKDRGGSPRAAEAKNIQYF
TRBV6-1	CASSEFWTGGSNSPLHF
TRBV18	CASSPVGTDPQIWPLHF
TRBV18	CASSPNRGTEAFF
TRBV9	CASSLAGGYTGELFF
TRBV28	CASSSPTQGASSGANVLTF
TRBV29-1	CSVIRDRGTNEKLFF
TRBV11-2	CASSLEGGFGNSPLHF
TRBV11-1	CASSLKTGGFAEAFF
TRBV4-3	CASSQELLRQLFTGELFF
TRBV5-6	CASKAGQGYEKLFF
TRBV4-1	CASSQEIGGVNTGELFF
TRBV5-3	CARSLGRQGSLRREQYF
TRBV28	CASSLFNEQYF
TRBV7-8	CASRFGGAVNSPLHF
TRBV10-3	CAIRAVKDSPNEQFF
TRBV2	CASRERQVPTNEQYF
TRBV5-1	CASSLGDREYQETQYF
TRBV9	CASSVGDRGSGNTIYF
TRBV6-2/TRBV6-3	CASSYFLSKPNTGELFF
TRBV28	CASSLQVLNEKLFF
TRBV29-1	CSVDGSGGIEFRTDTQYF
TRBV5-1	CASSHDRGDFTYEQYF
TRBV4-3	CASSRGQADEQFF
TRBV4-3	CASSVNTAYEQYF
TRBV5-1	CASSLDPGEHQPQHF
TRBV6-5	CASSYSREIQPQHF
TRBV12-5	CASGPGNTGELFF
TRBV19	CASSQPGLAQETQYF
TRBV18	CASSPRQGDLSEQYF